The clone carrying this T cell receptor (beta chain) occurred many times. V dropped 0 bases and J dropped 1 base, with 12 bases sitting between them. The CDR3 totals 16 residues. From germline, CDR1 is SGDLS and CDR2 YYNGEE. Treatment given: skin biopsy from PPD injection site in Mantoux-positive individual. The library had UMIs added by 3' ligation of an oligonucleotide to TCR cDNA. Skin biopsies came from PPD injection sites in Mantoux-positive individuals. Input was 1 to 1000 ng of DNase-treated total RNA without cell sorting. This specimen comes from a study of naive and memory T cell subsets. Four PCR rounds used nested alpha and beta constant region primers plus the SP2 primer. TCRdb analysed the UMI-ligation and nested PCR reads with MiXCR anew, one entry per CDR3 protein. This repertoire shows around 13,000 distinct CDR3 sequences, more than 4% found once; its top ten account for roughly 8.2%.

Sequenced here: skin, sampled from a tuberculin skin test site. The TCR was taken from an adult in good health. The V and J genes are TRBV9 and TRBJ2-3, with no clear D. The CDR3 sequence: CASSVAGGYGTDTQYF. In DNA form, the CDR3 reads TGTGCCAGCAGCGTAGCCGGCGGTTACGGCACAGATACGCAGTATTTT. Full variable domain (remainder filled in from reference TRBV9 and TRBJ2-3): DSGVTQTPKHLITATGQRVTLRCSPRSGDLSVYWYQQSLDQGLQFLIQYYNGEERAKGNILERFSAQQFPDLHSELNLSSLELGDSALYFCASSVAGGYGTDTQYFGPGTRLTVL.